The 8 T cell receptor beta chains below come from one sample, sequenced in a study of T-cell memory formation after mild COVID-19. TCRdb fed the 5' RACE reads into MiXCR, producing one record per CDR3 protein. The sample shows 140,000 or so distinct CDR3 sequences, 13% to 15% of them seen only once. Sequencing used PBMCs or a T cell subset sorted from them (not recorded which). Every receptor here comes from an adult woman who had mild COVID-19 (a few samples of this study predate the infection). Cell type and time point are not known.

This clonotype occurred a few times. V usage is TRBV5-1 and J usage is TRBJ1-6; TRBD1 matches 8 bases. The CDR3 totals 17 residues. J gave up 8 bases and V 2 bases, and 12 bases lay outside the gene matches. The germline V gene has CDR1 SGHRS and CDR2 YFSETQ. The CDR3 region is CASSFDGQGGPDSPLHF. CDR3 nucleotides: TGCGCCAGCAGCTTTGATGGACAGGGAGGCCCCGATTCACCCCTCCACTTT.

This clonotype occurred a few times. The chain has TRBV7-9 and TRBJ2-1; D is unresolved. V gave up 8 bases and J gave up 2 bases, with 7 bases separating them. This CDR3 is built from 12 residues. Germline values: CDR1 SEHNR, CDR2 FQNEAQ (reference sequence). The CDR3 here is CASPRAYNEQFF. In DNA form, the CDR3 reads TGTGCCAGCCCTAGGGCCTACAATGAGCAGTTCTTC. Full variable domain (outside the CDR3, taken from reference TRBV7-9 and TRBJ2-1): DTGVSQNPRHKITKRGQNVTFRCDPISEHNRLYWYRQTLGQGPEFLTYFQNEAQLEKSRLLSDRFSAERPKGSFSTLEIQRTEQGDSAMYLCASPRAYNEQFFGPGTRLTVL.

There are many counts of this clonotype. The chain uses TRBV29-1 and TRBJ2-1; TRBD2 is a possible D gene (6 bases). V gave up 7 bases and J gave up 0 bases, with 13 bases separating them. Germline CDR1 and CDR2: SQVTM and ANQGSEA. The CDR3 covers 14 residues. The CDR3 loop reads CSAGRTSSYNEQFF. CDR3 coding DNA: TGCAGCGCTGGGAGGACGAGCTCCTACAATGAGCAGTTCTTC.

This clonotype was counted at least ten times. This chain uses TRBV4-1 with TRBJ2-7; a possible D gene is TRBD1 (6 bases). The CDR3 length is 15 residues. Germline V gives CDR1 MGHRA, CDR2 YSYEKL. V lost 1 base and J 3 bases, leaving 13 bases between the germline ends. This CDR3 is CASSQAWDILYEQYF. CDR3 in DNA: TGCGCCAGCAGCCAAGCCTGGGACATCCTCTACGAGCAGTACTTC.

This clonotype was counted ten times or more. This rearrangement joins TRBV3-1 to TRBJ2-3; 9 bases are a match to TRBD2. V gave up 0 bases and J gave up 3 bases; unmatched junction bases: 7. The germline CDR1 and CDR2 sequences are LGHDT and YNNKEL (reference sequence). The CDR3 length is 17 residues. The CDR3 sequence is CASSQEQTGLATDTQYF. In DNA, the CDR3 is TGTGCCAGCAGCCAAGAGCAGACGGGACTAGCTACAGATACGCAGTATTTT.

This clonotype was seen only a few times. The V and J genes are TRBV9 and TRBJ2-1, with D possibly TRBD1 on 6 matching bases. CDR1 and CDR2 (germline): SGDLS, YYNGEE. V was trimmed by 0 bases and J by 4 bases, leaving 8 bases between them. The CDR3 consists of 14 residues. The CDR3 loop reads CASSVEGGYNEQFF. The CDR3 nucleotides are TGTGCCAGCAGCGTAGAAGGGGGTTACAATGAGCAGTTCTTC.

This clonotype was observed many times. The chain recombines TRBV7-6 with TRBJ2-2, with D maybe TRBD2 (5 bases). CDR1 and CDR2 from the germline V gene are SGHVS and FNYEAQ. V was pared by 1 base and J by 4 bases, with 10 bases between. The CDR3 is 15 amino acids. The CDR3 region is CASSLGFGVTGELFF. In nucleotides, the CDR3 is TGTGCCAGCAGCTTAGGCTTCGGGGTCACCGGGGAGCTGTTTTTT.

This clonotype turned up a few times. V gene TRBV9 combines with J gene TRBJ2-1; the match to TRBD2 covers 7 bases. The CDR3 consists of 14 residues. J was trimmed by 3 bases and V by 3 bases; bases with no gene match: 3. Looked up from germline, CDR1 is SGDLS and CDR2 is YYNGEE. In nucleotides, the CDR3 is TGTGCCAGCAGCGATCGGGACTACTACAATGAGCAGTTCTTC. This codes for CASSDRDYYNEQFF.